These 27 T cell receptor beta chains were all obtained from the same sample, sequenced in a study of T cell responses to AZD1222 COVID-19 vaccine. This table comes from immunoSEQ multiplex PCR, and its TCRdb copy is limited to in-frame clones, with some not included. The sample lists 70,000 to 100,000 clones; 75% to 90% were seen once. The source was peripheral blood, collected 28 days after the second AZD1222 dose. The receptors originated from an adult who received the AZD1222 COVID-19 vaccine.

V and J are TRBV27 and TRBJ1-1, with D possibly being TRBD1 (5 bases). The CDR3 spans 15 residues. CDR1 is MNHEY and CDR2 is SMNVEV in the germline V gene (reference sequence). Trimming removed 4 bases from V and 1 base from J, with 13 bases in between. In DNA, the CDR3 is TGTGCCAGCAGTTCACGGGGACTGAGGAACACTGAAGCTTTCTTT. It encodes CASSSRGLRNTEAFF.

This clone came up a few times. The chain carries TRBV30 and TRBJ2-2; 9 bases map to TRBD2. V dropped 2 bases and J dropped 5; count of bases not matched to a gene: 6. Germline assignment: CDR1 GTSNPN and CDR2 SVGIG (reference sequence). CDR3 length equals 15 residues. The CDR3 sequence is CAWSRVRGGTGELFF. As DNA, the CDR3 is TGTGCCTGGAGTAGAGTGCGGGGGGGGACCGGGGAGCTGTTTTTT.

This chain joins TRBV12-2 and TRBJ2-7; the D call of TRBD1 is as the table states it, not checked on the DNA. TRBV12-2 is classified as a pseudogene. The CDR3 runs to 15 residues. Here the CDR3 DNA reads TGTGCAAGTCGTCCAGACAGACCCCCCCTCTACGAGCAGTACTTC. This encodes CASRPDRPPLYEQYF.

V usage is TRBV28 and J usage is TRBJ2-5, with D maybe TRBD1 (7 bases). The CDR3 has 17 residues. V shed 5 bases and J shed 6 bases, with 25 bases lying between them. The V gene's germline CDR1 is MDHEN and CDR2 SYDVKM. The CDR3 nucleotides read TGTGCCAGCAGTCCCAACGCAGCACAACAGGGGAGGCAGACCCAGTACTTC. This encodes CASSPNAAQQGRQTQYF.

This clone was seen just once. This chain connects TRBV2 to TRBJ1-1, with D perhaps matching TRBD1 (5 bases). Trimming left V 4 bases short and J 1 base short, with 10 bases between. The germline V gene encodes CDR1 SNHLY and CDR2 FYNNEI. The CDR3 contains 14 residues. CDR3 in amino acids: CASSGGHRNTEAFF. CDR3 nucleotide sequence: TGTGCCAGCAGTGGAGGACACCGGAACACTGAAGCTTTCTTT.

This chain connects TRBV28 to TRBJ2-1, with a tentative D call TRBD1 (6 bases). V gave up 6 bases and J gave up 3 bases, with 12 bases separating them. Germline V lookup: CDR1 MDHEN, CDR2 SYDVKM. The CDR3 runs to 14 residues. Here the CDR3 reads CASRGADGYNEQFF. The CDR3 coding sequence is TGTGCCAGCAGGGGGGCGGACGGCTACAATGAGCAGTTCTTC.

Notes on this clone: The junction differs from germline at one of its ends, possibly a read error. The rearrangement links TRBV10-1 to TRBJ2-2, with D tentatively TRBD1 or TRBD2 (5 bases each). The CDR3 totals 16 residues. Germline V gene data show CDR1 as WNHNN and CDR2 as SYGVQD (reference sequence). CDR3 DNA sequence: TGCGCCAGCAGTAAGTCCGGGACCGCTTTCACCGGGGAGCTGTTTTTT. Its protein product is CASSKSGTAFTGELFF.

This clone was recorded only once. CDR3 sequence: CASSFSPLVGKNTEAFF. Written as DNA, the CDR3 is TGTGCCAGCAGTTTCAGCCCCCTCGTGGGAAAGAACACTGAAGCTTTCTTT. The chain carries TRBV27 and TRBJ1-1; D not certain. V was clipped by 3 bases and J by 1 base, with 18 bases between them. Germline V CDR1 and CDR2: MNHEY, SMNVEV (reference sequence). This CDR3 spans 17 amino acids.

The chain uses TRBV5-4 and TRBJ1-1; D unclear. CDR1 is SGHNT, CDR2 YYREEE, per germline (reference sequence). The CDR3 is made up of 15 amino acids. The germline V and J ends were trimmed by 2 bases and 0 bases, with 11 bases remaining between them. CDR3: CASSFIGEMNTEAFF. CDR3 coding DNA: TGTGCCAGCAGCTTTATCGGGGAGATGAACACTGAAGCTTTCTTT.

J is TRBJ2-3 and V is TRBV5-1; 12 nucleotides agree with TRBD2. The CDR3 is made up of 19 amino acids. The germline gives CDR1 SGHRS, CDR2 YFSETQ. Trimming took 4 bases from V and 2 from J; bases not matched to a gene: 14. The CDR3 DNA reads TGCGCCAGCAGCACCCCCGAGACTAGCGGGAGAGGCACCACAGATACGCAGTATTTT. Protein product: CASSTPETSGRGTTDTQYF.

The chain recombines TRBV3-1 (or the pseudogene TRBV3-2) with TRBJ2-2; a possible D gene is TRBD2 (6 bases). Germline CDR1 is LGHDT and CDR2 is YNNKEL (reference sequence). The length of the CDR3 is 16 residues. Trimming left V 3 bases short and J 4 bases short, with 15 bases between. CDR3 DNA: TGTGCCAGCAGCCAGGTGGTCGGGGGTAGCACCGGGGAGCTGTTTTTT. This codes for CASSQVVGGSTGELFF.

V and J are TRBV19 and TRBJ2-6; D is possibly TRBD1 (6 bases). The CDR3 covers 16 residues. Germline-derived CDR1 and CDR2 are LNHDA and SQIVND (reference sequence). Trimming took 6 bases from V and 0 from J, leaving 12 bases between them. The CDR3 DNA reads as TGTGCCAGTAGGTCGGACAGCCTCTCTGGGGCCAACGTCCTGACTTTC. Amino acid sequence: CASRSDSLSGANVLTF.

The chain combines TRBV5-1 with TRBJ2-5, with no clear D. Germline CDR1 SGHRS, CDR2 YFSETQ. The CDR3 extends over 11 amino acids. V lost 7 bases, J lost 3 bases, and 7 bases lay in between. CDR3 residues: CASGSEETQYF. CDR3 bases: TGCGCCAGCGGCTCCGAAGAGACCCAGTACTTC.

The V and J genes are TRBV2 and TRBJ1-2; no clear D gene. The CDR3 has 14 amino acids. Trimming took 4 bases from V and 6 from J, leaving 15 bases between them. Germline CDR1 reads SNHLY; CDR2 reads FYNNEI. This CDR3 is CASSVAGSMDGYTF. CDR3 DNA sequence: TGTGCCAGCAGTGTGGCGGGCAGTATGGATGGCTACACCTTC.

This clone showed up just once. The chain has TRBV5-1 and TRBJ2-1; D is possibly TRBD1 (5 bases). This CDR3 has 15 amino acids. V dropped 0 bases and J dropped 4 bases, with 11 bases sitting between them. The germline CDR1 and CDR2 sequences are SGHRS and YFSETQ. The CDR3 coding sequence is TGCGCCAGCAGCTTGGCCGGAGACAGTTACAATGAGCAGTTCTTC. Translating gives CASSLAGDSYNEQFF.

The gene calls are TRBV30 and TRBJ1-1; maybe TRBD1 (6 bases). The V and J ends lost 2 bases and 5 bases respectively, with 15 bases between them. Germline CDR1 reads GTSNPN; CDR2 reads SVGIG (reference sequence). CDR3 length: 14 amino acids. The CDR3 spells CAWSPDSLGTEAFF. The CDR3 DNA follows: TGTGCCTGGAGTCCGGACAGTTTGGGGACTGAAGCTTTCTTT. Full variable domain (outside the CDR3, taken from reference TRBV30 and TRBJ1-1): SQTIHQWPATLVQPVGSPLSLECTVEGTSNPNLYWYRQAAGRGLQLLFYSVGIGQISSEVPQNLSASRPQDRQFILSSKKLLLSDSGFYLCAWSPDSLGTEAFFGQGTRLTVV.

J is TRBJ2-1 and V is TRBV9; no clear D. The germline gives CDR1 SGDLS, CDR2 YYNGEE. V was cut by 3 bases and J by 8 bases, with 15 bases left in between. The CDR3 is 14 amino acids. In DNA form, the CDR3 reads TGTGCCAGCAGCGGCCTGCTAGTTACCGATGAGCAGTTCTTC. Translation: CASSGLLVTDEQFF.

The rearrangement joins TRBV9 to TRBJ2-6, with 7 bases matching TRBD1. J gave up 4 bases and V 2 bases, and 3 bases lay outside the gene matches. This CDR3 comprises 15 residues. Germline values: CDR1 SGDLS, CDR2 YYNGEE. This chain's CDR3 is CASSVTGLGANVLTF. CDR3 coding DNA: TGTGCCAGCAGCGTGACAGGGTTAGGGGCCAACGTCCTGACTTTC.

The rearrangement uses TRBV29-1 and TRBJ1-5, with a tentative D call TRBD1 (6 bases). There are 12 residues in the CDR3. Trimming left V 7 bases short and J 5 bases short, with 12 bases between. The germline gives CDR1 SQVTM, CDR2 ANQGSEA. The CDR3 DNA is TGCAGCGCCAAACAGGGAGATCAGCCCCAGCATTTT. Protein: CSAKQGDQPQHF.

This chain joins TRBV27 and TRBJ1-1; TRBD1 matches at 11 bases. CDR1 is MNHEY, CDR2 SMNVEV, per germline (reference sequence). Trimming took 2 bases from V and 6 from J; bases not matched to a gene: 8. This CDR3 comprises 16 residues. In nucleotides, the CDR3 is TGTGCCAGCAGTTTAATAGGACAGGGGGCTGTGCCTGAAGCTTTCTTT. This sequence encodes CASSLIGQGAVPEAFF.

This clone was counted between two and nine times. The genes are TRBV5-6 and TRBJ2-7; D remains ambiguous. V gave up 6 bases and J gave up 0 bases, with 13 bases separating them. There are 14 residues in the CDR3. Looked up from germline, CDR1 is SGHDT and CDR2 is YYEEEE. DNA of the CDR3: TGTGCCAGCACCACGAGCGCCGGCTCCTACGAGCAGTACTTC. Amino acid sequence: CASTTSAGSYEQYF.

V usage is TRBV6-6 and J usage is TRBJ1-4, with D unresolved. V dropped 2 bases and J dropped 6 bases, with 16 bases sitting between them. This CDR3 region has 16 residues. The germline V gene encodes CDR1 MNHNY and CDR2 SVGAGI (reference sequence). This CDR3 is CASSYTGLERYEKLFF. CDR3 coding DNA: TGTGCCAGCAGTTACACCGGTCTGGAAAGATATGAAAAACTGTTTTTT.

This sequence joins TRBV7-2 and TRBJ2-7, with D perhaps matching TRBD2 (6 bases). Trimming removed 5 bases at V and 0 bases at J, with 11 bases between. CDR1 and CDR2 (germline): SGHTA, FQGNSA. This CDR3 has 14 residues. The CDR3 coding sequence is TGTGCCAGCAGCGCCTCTAGCGCCTCCTACGAGCAGTACTTC. Protein: CASSASSASYEQYF.

V gene TRBV28 combines with J gene TRBJ2-3; the D gene is possibly TRBD2 (5 bases). Germline CDR1 and CDR2: MDHEN and SYDVKM. V lost 3 bases, J lost 0 bases, and 7 bases lay in between. The CDR3 is 14 amino acids. CDR3 residues: CASSFTGSTDTQYF. Written as DNA, the CDR3 is TGTGCCAGCAGTTTTACGGGAAGCACAGATACGCAGTATTTT. Supplemented by reference TRBV28 and TRBJ2-3, the full variable domain reads DVKVTQSSRYLVKRTGEKVFLECVQDMDHENMFWYRQDPGLGLRLIYFSYDVKMKEKGDIPEGYSVSREKKERFSLILESASTNQTSMYLCASSFTGSTDTQYFGPGTRLTVL.

This rearrangement joins TRBV5-4 to TRBJ2-7; tentative D call: TRBD2 (6 bases). CDR3 size: 13 residues. CDR1 is SGHNT and CDR2 is YYREEE in the germline V gene (reference sequence). Trimming removed 7 bases from V and 5 bases from J, with 16 bases in between. The CDR3 loop reads CASSRERVDEQYF. CDR3 in DNA: TGTGCCAGCTCCCGGGAGAGGGTGGACGAGCAGTACTTC.

The chain has TRBV30 and TRBJ1-2, with D possibly being TRBD1 (5 bases). V shed 4 bases and J shed 3 bases, with 18 bases lying between them. Germline assignment: CDR1 GTSNPN and CDR2 SVGIG (reference sequence). The CDR3 has 15 residues. The CDR3 reads CAWTGGQGGHYGYTF. CDR3 coding DNA: TGTGCCTGGACGGGAGGGCAGGGTGGCCACTATGGCTACACCTTC.

The CDR3 loop is CASRPPGGKVAKNIQYF. The CDR3 nucleotides are TGTGCCAGCAGACCCCCTGGGGGGAAGGTAGCCAAAAACATTCAGTACTTC. The chain uses TRBV7-9 and TRBJ2-4; possibly TRBD2 for D (6 bases). The germline CDR1 and CDR2 sequences are SEHNR and FQNEAQ (reference sequence). This CDR3 has 17 residues. Deletions cut 6 bases from V and 0 bases from J, with 18 bases between.